Given below is one T cell receptor (beta chain) in context. The PCR used 60 Vbeta and 13 Jbeta primers. Clones were read by immunoSEQ multiplex PCR, and TCRdb kept only the in-frame ones, dropping some. Found here are 200,000 to 250,000 clones, more than 70% of them singletons; the top ten hold roughly 0.45%. The source of the sample is a study of cytomegalovirus exposure and HLA in healthy donors. The specimen sequenced was PBMCs. The receptor comes from a boy younger than 18 in good health and CMV-seronegative.

CDR3 nucleotides: TGTGCCTCACTAGGAGGCTCCTATAATTCACCCCTCCACTTT. Its translation is CASLGGSYNSPLHF. The chain recombines TRBV7-2 with TRBJ1-6; D is unclear. Trimming removed 11 bases at V and 0 bases at J, with 11 bases between. Germline loops: CDR1 SGHTA, CDR2 FQGNSA. The CDR3 consists of 14 residues.